What follows are 3 T cell receptor beta chains derived from one specimen sequenced in a study of cytomegalovirus exposure and HLA in healthy donors. A multiplex PCR was run with 60 Vbeta primers and 13 Jbeta primers. Profiled with immunoSEQ multiplex PCR; TCRdb holds only in-frame clones, not every one. The table shows about 170,000 clones, with 80% to 85% occurring only once. Source material: PBMCs. Receptors originate from a male donor in good health and CMV-seronegative.

The V gene is TRBV7-2, the J gene TRBJ1-1; 7 positions agree with TRBD1. CDR3 length: 14 amino acids. Trimming at V came to 4 bases and at J to 7 bases, leaving 9 bases not matched to a gene. The V gene's germline CDR1 is SGHTA and CDR2 FQGNSA. For the CDR3, the DNA is TGTGCCAGCAGCTCACATGGGACAGACTATGAAGCTTTCTTT. This translates into CASSSHGTDYEAFF. Supplemented by reference TRBV7-2 and TRBJ1-1, the full variable domain reads GAGVSQSPSNKVTEKGKDVELRCDPISGHTALYWYRQSLGQGLEFLIYFQGNSAPDKSGLPSDRFSAERTGGSVSTLTIQRTQQEDSAVYLCASSSHGTDYEAFFGQGTRLTVV.

The rearrangement joins TRBV4-3 to TRBJ1-1, with 7 bases that match TRBD1. Per the germline V gene, CDR1 is LGHNA and CDR2 is YSLEER. CDR3 length equals 15 residues. Trimming cost V 6 bases and J 2 bases; bases outside gene matches: 9. The CDR3 region is CASRRRQGGNTEAFF. The DNA for the CDR3 is TGCGCCAGCAGGCGTAGACAGGGAGGAAACACTGAAGCTTTCTTT.

The gene calls are TRBV7-2 and TRBJ1-5; 7 bases map to TRBD1. CDR3 length: 15 amino acids. V dropped 2 bases and J dropped 2; count of bases not matched to a gene: 3. Germline loops: CDR1 SGHTA, CDR2 FQGNSA. CDR3 loop: CASSLRRGGNQPQHF. CDR3 DNA sequence: TGTGCCAGCAGCTTACGCAGGGGGGGCAATCAGCCCCAGCATTTT.